The present entry profiles one T cell receptor beta chain with its context. This sample is part of a study of cytomegalovirus exposure and HLA in healthy donors. The study ran its PCR with 60 Vbeta and 13 Jbeta primers. Sequencing was performed with immunoSEQ multiplex PCR; in TCRdb, only in-frame clones are kept and a portion is missing. The data contain 70,000 to 95,000 clones, 80% of them singletons. The V segment lost 3 bases and the J segment 0 bases; nucleotides outside the gene matches: 13. Germline assignment: CDR1 SGHDT and CDR2 YYEEEE. The CDR3 consists of 18 residues. This clonotype was sampled from a man aged 18 to 30 in good health and CMV-seronegative. The genes are TRBV5-6 and TRBJ1-1; 8 bases match TRBD1. The sequenced sample consisted of PBMCs. CDR3 bases: TGTGCCAGCAGCTCGACCAGACAGGGGCGGCGCTTGAACACTGAAGCTTTCTTT. It translates to CASSSTRQGRRLNTEAFF. Together with reference TRBV5-6 and TRBJ1-1, the CDR3 gives the full variable domain: DAGVTQSPTHLIKTRGQQVTLRCSPKSGHDTVSWYQQALGQGPQFIFQYYEEEERQRGNFPDRFSGHQFPNYSSELNVNALLLGDSALYLCASSSTRQGRRLNTEAFFGQGTRLTVV.